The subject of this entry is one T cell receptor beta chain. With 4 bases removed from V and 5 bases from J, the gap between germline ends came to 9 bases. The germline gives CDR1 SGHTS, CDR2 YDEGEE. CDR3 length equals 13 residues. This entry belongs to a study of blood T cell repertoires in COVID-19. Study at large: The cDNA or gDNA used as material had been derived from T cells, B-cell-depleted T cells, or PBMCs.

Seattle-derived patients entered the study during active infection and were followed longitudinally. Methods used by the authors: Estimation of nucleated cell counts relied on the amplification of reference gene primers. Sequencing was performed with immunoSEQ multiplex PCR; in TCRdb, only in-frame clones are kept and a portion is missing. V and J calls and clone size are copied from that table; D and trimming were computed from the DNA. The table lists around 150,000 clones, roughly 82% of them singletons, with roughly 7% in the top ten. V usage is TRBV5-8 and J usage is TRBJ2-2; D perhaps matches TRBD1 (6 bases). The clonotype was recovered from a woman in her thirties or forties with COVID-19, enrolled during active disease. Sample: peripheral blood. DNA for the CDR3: TGTGCCAGCAGCCGAACAGGGACCGGGGAGCTGTTTTTT. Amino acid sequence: CASSRTGTGELFF.